This T cell receptor (beta chain) was captured in a study of blood T cell repertoires in COVID-19. Looking at the study overall: Sites across the United States, Italy and Spain contributed samples from acute and convalescent COVID-19.

Sequencing was performed with immunoSEQ multiplex PCR; in TCRdb, only in-frame clones are kept and a portion is missing. The table records some 280,000 clones, around 81% of them present only once. Germline CDR1 and CDR2: SGHVS and FNYEAQ. J was trimmed by 4 bases and V by 8 bases; bases with no gene match: 3. The CDR3 consists of 12 residues. Sequenced material: peripheral blood. This TCR was recovered from a woman aged 45-65 years with active or convalescent COVID-19. V and J are TRBV7-6 and TRBJ2-5; 8 nucleotides match TRBD1. CDR3 amino acids: CASGGTGETQYF. In nucleotides, the CDR3 is TGTGCCAGCGGGGGGACAGGAGAGACCCAGTACTTC.